Listed below are T cell receptor beta chains from one sample, sequenced in a study of T cells in localized non-small cell lung cancer. Assay used: immunoSEQ multiplex PCR; TCRdb lists only in-frame clones, some missing. The top ten clones hold 1% to 1.5% of a sample with 70,000 to 75,000 clones, roughly 84% of them seen once. Sequencing used peripheral blood, obtained before any cancer treatment. The receptors stem from a female donor over 55 with stage I lung adenocarcinoma. CDR3s include the opening cysteine and the closing phenylalanine or tryptophan. Each record gives: D gene, J gene, V gene, clone size, CDR3 protein, CDR3 DNA. The D gene is left open where the match is weak. Clone sizes are given selectively: once, few, many, or a class where the clone is expanded.

D: TRBD2; J: TRBJ2-3; V: TRBV7-3; size: once; CDR3: CASSLTGLAGGDTQYF; DNA: TGTGCCAGCAGCTTAACCGGGCTAGCGGGTGGTGATACGCAGTATTTT
D: -; J: TRBJ2-2; V: TRBV9; size: -; CDR3: CASSPGGLNSPGELFF; DNA: TGTGCCAGCAGCCCTGGGGGCCTGAACAGCCCCGGGGAGCTGTTTTTT
D: -; J: TRBJ2-1; V: TRBV27; size: -; CDR3: CASRQPGLQINEQFF; DNA: TGTGCCAGCAGACAACCGGGACTCCAGATCAATGAGCAGTTCTTC
D: -; J: TRBJ2-1; V: TRBV5-4; size: few; CDR3: CASSLDRLGSNNEQFF; DNA: TGTGCCAGCAGCTTGGATCGATTGGGGTCGAACAATGAGCAGTTCTTC
D: -; J: TRBJ1-5; V: TRBV27; size: -; CDR3: CASRGPGGNQPQHF; DNA: TGTGCCAGCAGAGGACCGGGAGGGAATCAGCCCCAGCATTTT
D: -; J: TRBJ2-1; V: TRBV11-3; size: -; CDR3: CASSLEGTTSNEQFF; DNA: TGTGCCAGCAGCTTAGAGGGAACGACGTCCAATGAGCAGTTCTTC
D: TRBD1; J: TRBJ2-7; V: TRBV7-7; size: -; CDR3: CASSLGRDRGNEQYF; DNA: TGTGCTAGCAGCTTAGGCCGGGACAGGGGAAACGAGCAGTACTTC
D: -; J: TRBJ2-7; V: TRBV6-5; size: -; CDR3: CASYRAPEQYF; DNA: TGTGCCAGCTACAGGGCCCCCGAGCAGTACTTC
D: -; J: TRBJ2-7; V: TRBV6-5; size: once; CDR3: CASSLGSYEQYF; DNA: TGTGCCAGCAGCCTAGGGTCCTACGAGCAGTACTTC
D: TRBD1; J: TRBJ1-5; V: TRBV6-1; size: few; CDR3: CASSDGQGSNQPQHF; DNA: TGTGCCAGCAGTGACGGACAGGGGAGCAATCAGCCCCAGCATTTT
D: TRBD2; J: TRBJ2-4; V: TRBV14; size: few; CDR3: CASSPTSGRNLAKNIQYF; DNA: TGTGCCAGCAGCCCGACTAGCGGGAGGAACCTAGCCAAAAACATTCAGTACTTC
D: TRBD1; J: TRBJ2-7; V: TRBV29-1; size: -; CDR3: CSVEVLGQNYEQYF; DNA: TGCAGCGTTGAAGTGTTGGGACAGAACTACGAGCAGTACTTC
D: -; J: TRBJ1-5; V: TRBV15; size: few; CDR3: CATSRGYGNAGRVQPQHF; DNA: TGTGCCACCAGCAGGGGGTATGGGAACGCTGGTCGAGTTCAGCCCCAGCATTTT
D: TRBD1; J: TRBJ1-1; V: TRBV5-1; size: -; CDR3: CASSLQGASVEAFF; DNA: TGCGCCAGCAGCTTGCAGGGGGCCTCGGTGGAAGCTTTCTTT
D: TRBD1; J: TRBJ2-5; V: TRBV5-8; size: -; CDR3: CASSRGQGDQETQYF; DNA: TGTGCCAGCAGCAGGGGACAGGGGGACCAAGAGACCCAGTACTTC
D: TRBD1; J: TRBJ2-1; V: TRBV19; size: -; CDR3: CASSRAGGNLEQFF; DNA: TGTGCCAGTAGTCGGGCAGGGGGAAACCTGGAGCAGTTCTTC
D: -; J: TRBJ2-7; V: TRBV5-6; size: -; CDR3: CASSSGRPADEQYF; DNA: TGTGCCAGCAGCTCAGGGAGACCGGCCGACGAGCAGTACTTC
D: TRBD2; J: TRBJ2-7; V: TRBV5-1; size: once; CDR3: CASSPDWVVAAGATYEQYF; DNA: TGCGCCAGCAGCCCGGATTGGGTTGTTGCGGCGGGAGCGACCTACGAGCAGTACTTC